This T cell receptor beta chain was obtained from a study of regulatory T cells in long-lasting Graves disease. At the level of the study: Graves' patients, diagnosed recently, had received antithyroid drugs under 3 months.

Time point specified: newly diagnosed GD, antithyroid drugs for less than 3 months. RNA isolated from PBMCs was used to make the TCR library. The CDR3 runs 15 residues. The germline gives CDR1 MDHEN, CDR2 SYDVKM. V lost 2 bases, J lost 5 bases, and 13 bases lay in between. Library construction for TCR beta used iRepertoire HTBI primers and Arm-PCR of CDR3 regions. TCRdb recomputed calls from the multiplex PCR reads with MiXCR, one row per CDR3 protein. The table shows 620,000 or so distinct CDR3 sequences, with roughly 15% occurring only once. This clonotype was observed at least ten times. The same sample was also used in a study of T cells in Graves' hyperthyroidism and ophthalmopathy.

This receptor was identified in a woman in her 30s with Graves disease. The input for sequencing was peripheral blood mononuclear cells (PBMCs), taken at new diagnosis, from a patient treated with antithyroid drugs. The chain combines TRBV28 with TRBJ2-1, with no clear D. Written as DNA, the CDR3 is TGTGCCAGCAGTTTAAGTTTATTAGGCCACAATGAGCAGTTCTTC. Its protein is CASSLSLLGHNEQFF.